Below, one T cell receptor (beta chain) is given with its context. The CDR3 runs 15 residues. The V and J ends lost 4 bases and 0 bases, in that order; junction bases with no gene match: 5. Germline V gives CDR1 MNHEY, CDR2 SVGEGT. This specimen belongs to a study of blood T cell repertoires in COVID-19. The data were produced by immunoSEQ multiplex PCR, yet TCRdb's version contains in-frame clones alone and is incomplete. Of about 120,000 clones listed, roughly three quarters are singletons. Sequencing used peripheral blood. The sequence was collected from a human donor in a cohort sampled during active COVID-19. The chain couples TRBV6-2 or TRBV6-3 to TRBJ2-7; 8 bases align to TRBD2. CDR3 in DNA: TGTGCCAGCAGTTCCGGACTAGCTGCCTCCTACGAGCAGTACTTC. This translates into CASSSGLAASYEQYF.